These 9 T cell receptor beta chains were all obtained from the same sample, sequenced in a study of identifying expanded T cells in peripheral blood. Profiling relied on immunoSEQ multiplex PCR, and the TCRdb table lists in-frame clones only, not all of them. The sample records 83,000 or so clones, about 90% being singletons. The sequenced sample was blood. Every receptor here comes from a person aged 18 to 69 in good health.

The chain employs TRBV11-3 and TRBJ2-5; 11 nucleotides match TRBD1. Per germline, CDR1 SGHNT and CDR2 YENEEA. The CDR3 covers 17 residues. The V segment lost 3 bases and the J segment 5 bases; nucleotides outside the gene matches: 11. In nucleotides, the CDR3 is TGTGCCAGCAGCTTGACACCCCGGACAGGGGGCATTGAGACCCAGTACTTC. It is translated as CASSLTPRTGGIETQYF. The variable domain in full, completed from reference TRBV11-3 and TRBJ2-5, reads EAGVVQSPRYKIIEKKQPVAFWCNPISGHNTLYWYLQNLGQGPELLIRYENEEAVDDSQLPKDRFSAERLKGVDSTLKIQPAELGDSAVYLCASSLTPRTGGIETQYFGPGTRLLVL.

The genes are TRBV6-4 and TRBJ2-3; D tentatively reads TRBD1 or TRBD2 (6 bases each). CDR3 length: 10 residues. Looked up from germline, CDR1 is MRHNA and CDR2 is SNTAGT. Trimming left V 6 bases short and J 14 bases short, with 12 bases between. The DNA of the CDR3 is TGTGCCAGCAGGACGGGGGCGCCGTATTTT. Translating it yields CASRTGAPYF.

V is TRBV5-6 and J is TRBJ1-3; unclear D gene. The CDR3 has 17 amino acids. Germline V gene sequence: CDR1 SGHDT, CDR2 YYEEEE. Trimming stripped 0 bases from V and 0 bases from J, with 13 bases between. The CDR3 here is CASSLETGLYSGNTIYF. The CDR3 DNA sequence: TGTGCCAGCAGCTTGGAGACCGGACTTTACTCTGGAAACACCATATATTTT.

The V call is TRBV13, the J call TRBJ2-7; possibly TRBD1 or TRBD2 for D (5 bases each). CDR3 size: 14 residues. Germline loops: CDR1 PRHDT, CDR2 FYEKMQ (reference sequence). Trimming pared 8 bases from V and 0 bases from J, leaving 14 bases between. CDR3 sequence (DNA): TGTGCCAGCGCCGAGGGGCAGAGCTCCTACGAGCAGTACTTC. Translation gives CASAEGQSSYEQYF.

This rearrangement joins TRBV10-3 to TRBJ2-2, with D possibly being TRBD1 (6 bases). The CDR3 totals 15 residues. V gave up 4 bases and J gave up 3 bases, with 12 bases separating them. Per the germline V gene, CDR1 is ENHRY and CDR2 is SYGVKD. The CDR3 reads CAISAAGEYTGELFF. The CDR3 DNA follows: TGTGCCATCAGTGCTGCAGGGGAATACACCGGGGAGCTGTTTTTT.

In nucleotides, the CDR3 is TGTGCCAGCAGTTACCGACATGGGGATTACGAGCAGTACTTC. Its protein is CASSYRHGDYEQYF. This chain joins TRBV6-5 and TRBJ2-7, with D hard to call. CDR1 MNHEY and CDR2 SVGAGI come from the germline V gene. The CDR3 length is 14 residues. The germline V and J ends were trimmed by 2 bases and 4 bases, with 12 bases remaining between them.

This clone was counted a few times. The chain combines TRBV10-1 with TRBJ2-1; unclear D gene. Trimming pared 6 bases from V and 3 bases from J, leaving 15 bases between. The CDR3 is made up of 15 amino acids. Germline values: CDR1 WNHNN, CDR2 SYGVQD (reference sequence). CDR3 coding DNA: TGCGCCAGCAGCTCTGATGGGGTGCGCTACAATGAGCAGTTCTTC. Amino acids: CASSSDGVRYNEQFF.

The genes are TRBV7-3 and TRBJ1-4; D uncertain. Germline V CDR1 and CDR2: SGHTA, FQGTGA. The CDR3 has 14 amino acids. The V end was cut by 1 base, the J end by 6 bases, with 9 bases between. The CDR3, as DNA: TGTGCCAGCAGCTTAAGCCGTCAGGATGAAAAACTGTTTTTT. As protein: CASSLSRQDEKLFF.

J is TRBJ2-1 and V is TRBV27; possible D gene TRBD2, 6 bases. CDR3 length equals 14 residues. Trimming shortened V by 8 bases and J by 0 bases, and 11 bases separated the two germline ends. CDR1 MNHEY and CDR2 SMNVEV come from the germline V gene (reference sequence). The CDR3 here is CASSGGDSYNEQFF. CDR3 bases: TGTGCCAGCTCCGGGGGAGACTCCTACAATGAGCAGTTCTTC.